One sample yielded the 15 T cell receptor beta chains listed below, sequenced in a study of CD8 T cells in Susac syndrome. With random hexamers, reverse transcription was performed on about 0.45 to 1 ug of RNA. MiXCR, run by TCRdb on the immunoSEQ multiplex PCR reads, gives a single entry per CDR3 protein. The sample has about 240,000 distinct CDR3 sequences; about 96% are singletons. Sequenced material: CD4+ T cells from PBMCs. Source of these receptors: a human donor with Susac syndrome.

The chain combines TRBV5-1 with TRBJ1-1, with a tentative D call TRBD1 (6 bases). The V end was cut by 4 bases, the J end by 6 bases, with 19 bases between. The germline V gene has CDR1 SGHRS and CDR2 YFSETQ. The CDR3 extends over 15 amino acids. CDR3: CASSPLQGQAPEAFF. The CDR3 DNA reads as TGCGCCAGCAGCCCCTTACAGGGACAAGCCCCTGAAGCTTTCTTT.

CDR3 DNA sequence: TGCAGCGGGAAACAGGCCAGCTCCTACAATGAGCAGTTCTTC. Amino acid sequence: CSGKQASSYNEQFF. The V call is TRBV29-1, the J call TRBJ2-1, with D maybe TRBD1 (5 bases). The ends were cut back, 7 bases at V and 0 bases at J, with 13 bases in the middle. Germline lookup yields CDR1 SQVTM and CDR2 ANQGSEA. This CDR3 is built from 14 residues.

The chain uses TRBV5-4 and TRBJ2-7; possibly TRBD2 for D (6 bases). Per germline, CDR1 SGHNT and CDR2 YYREEE (reference sequence). V dropped 6 bases and J dropped 2 bases, with 18 bases sitting between them. CDR3 size: 15 residues. CDR3 in amino acids: CASTPSGGTPYEQYF. CDR3 sequence (DNA): TGTGCCAGCACTCCCTCCGGCGGGACCCCCTACGAGCAGTACTTC.

CDR3 bases: TGTGCCAGCAGTTTCGGTATCCCAGATACGCAGTATTTT. Its protein is CASSFGIPDTQYF. The chain is built from TRBV12-3 or TRBV12-4 and TRBJ2-3, with D hard to call. The CDR3 is 13 residues long. Trimming stripped 3 bases from V and 4 bases from J, with 8 bases between.

This clonotype showed up just once. The rearrangement uses TRBV29-1 and TRBJ2-3; TRBD2 is a possible D gene (6 bases). V was trimmed by 7 bases and J by 2 bases, leaving 22 bases between them. This CDR3 is built from 16 residues. Germline values: CDR1 SQVTM, CDR2 ANQGSEA. The CDR3: CSASLFGQGLTDTQYF. CDR3 sequence (DNA): TGCAGCGCTAGTTTGTTTGGGCAGGGACTCACAGATACGCAGTATTTT.

The chain recombines TRBV23-1 with TRBJ1-5, with D hard to call. TRBV23-1 is filed as an ORF, its function uncertain. V lost 10 bases and J 7 bases, leaving 11 bases between the germline ends. CDR3 length: 11 amino acids. The CDR3 reads CATPLYQPQHF. The CDR3 nucleotides are TGCGCCACTCCACTTTACCAGCCCCAGCATTTT.

The chain uses TRBV28 and TRBJ2-7; TRBD2 might be the D (6 bases). CDR1 is MDHEN, CDR2 SYDVKM, per germline. The CDR3 extends over 17 amino acids. Trimming removed 5 bases from V and 0 bases from J, with 20 bases in between. The CDR3 sequence: CASSPPGGGRLSYEQYF. CDR3 nucleotide sequence: TGTGCCAGCAGTCCGCCTGGGGGTGGGAGGCTCTCCTACGAGCAGTACTTC.

The chain employs TRBV24-1 and TRBJ2-6, with D possibly being TRBD1 (5 bases). The CDR3 spans 15 residues. V lost 5 bases and J 0 bases, leaving 7 bases between the germline ends. Per germline, CDR1 KGHDR and CDR2 SFDVKD. CDR3 sequence reads: CATSGGNSGANVLTF. Written as DNA, the CDR3 is TGTGCCACCAGTGGGGGCAACTCTGGGGCCAACGTCCTGACTTTC.

This sequence joins TRBV20-1 and TRBJ2-7; 11 bases map to TRBD1. Germline CDR1 DFQATT, CDR2 SNEGSKA (reference sequence). There are 14 residues in the CDR3. Trimming cost V 5 bases and J 0 bases; bases outside gene matches: 3. The CDR3 nucleotides read TGCAGTGCTCCCGGGACAGGGGGCTCCTACGAGCAGTACTTC. Translated, it gives CSAPGTGGSYEQYF.

This clonotype was detected once. The chain uses TRBV3-1 and TRBJ1-2; D gene unclear. CDR1 and CDR2 from the germline V gene are LGHDT and YNNKEL (reference sequence). This CDR3 has 14 amino acids. V was shortened by 4 bases and J by 4 bases, with 13 bases between the two germline ends. The CDR3 bases are TGTGCCAGCAGCCCTCGTCCCTCCGTCTATGGCTACACCTTC. Translation gives CASSPRPSVYGYTF.

The rearrangement uses TRBV18 and TRBJ1-5, with 8 bases fitting TRBD1. V shed 2 bases, J shed 6 bases, and the junction held 9 bases outside the gene matches. The CDR3 length is 16 residues. CDR1 is KGHSH, CDR2 LQKENI, per germline. This CDR3 is CASSPTRDRLGQPQHF. CDR3 bases: TGTGCCAGCTCACCAACCCGGGACAGGTTGGGTCAGCCCCAGCATTTT.

The chain combines TRBV7-3 with TRBJ2-5; 11 bases fit TRBD1. The CDR3 has 15 amino acids. Germline values: CDR1 SGHTA, CDR2 FQGTGA. J was trimmed by 4 bases and V by 5 bases; bases with no gene match: 6. CDR3 coding DNA: TGTGCCAGCAGCCCGACCGGGACAGGGGGAGAGACCCAGTACTTC. Residues: CASSPTGTGGETQYF.

CDR3 sequence: CSVGAVLTEAFF. The CDR3 region has the DNA TGCAGCGTTGGGGCGGTTCTCACTGAAGCTTTCTTT. V and J are TRBV29-1 and TRBJ1-1; the D is unclear. Trimming left V 4 bases short and J 4 bases short, with 10 bases between. The CDR3 has 12 residues. Per germline, CDR1 SQVTM and CDR2 ANQGSEA.

J is TRBJ2-3 and V is TRBV30; D not certain. Germline assignment: CDR1 GTSNPN and CDR2 SVGIG (reference sequence). There are 12 residues in the CDR3. Trimming cost V 4 bases and J 2 bases, with 7 bases left between them. The CDR3 spells CAWTPDTDTQYF. The CDR3 nucleotides read TGTGCCTGGACTCCCGACACAGATACGCAGTATTTT.

The V call is TRBV4-2, the J call TRBJ2-5; tentatively, D is TRBD2 (6 bases). This CDR3 is built from 15 residues. The germline gives CDR1 LGHNA, CDR2 YNFKEQ. V dropped 3 bases and J dropped 3 bases, with 14 bases sitting between them. CDR3 protein: CASSQAGRREETQYF. For the CDR3, the DNA is TGTGCCAGCAGCCAGGCGGGGCGTCGGGAAGAGACCCAGTACTTC.